These 12 T cell receptor beta chains were sequenced from one sample in a study of T cells after yellow fever vaccination. TCRdb re-called the 5' RACE reads through MiXCR, storing one row per CDR3 protein. In the table there are just under 85,000 distinct CDR3 sequences, 10% to 15% of which are singletons. Material: CD8+ T cells not binding an NS4B(214-222) dextramer, sorted from PBMCs, obtained roughly 23 days after the first yellow fever vaccination. All receptors come from a man in his late teens or twenties who received the YFV17D yellow fever vaccine.

This clonotype was counted a few times. This rearrangement joins TRBV27 to TRBJ2-7; D may be TRBD1 (6 bases). Germline CDR1 reads MNHEY; CDR2 reads SMNVEV (reference sequence). The CDR3 spans 14 residues. Trimming took 5 bases from V and 3 from J, leaving 14 bases between them. The CDR3 DNA reads as TGTGCCAGCAGTCCTCTACAGGGAAGCTACGAGCAGTACTTC. Protein: CASSPLQGSYEQYF.

V is TRBV20-1 and J is TRBJ1-3; D is uncertain. This CDR3 spans 13 amino acids. Between the trimmed V and J ends, which lost 1 base and 4 bases, there was a span of 8 bases. From germline, CDR1 is DFQATT and CDR2 SNEGSKA (reference sequence). The CDR3, as DNA: TGCAGTGCTAGAGTCATGGACGGAAACACCATATATTTT. The encoded protein is CSARVMDGNTIYF.

This clonotype was recorded at least ten times. The J gene is TRBJ1-1, the V gene TRBV6-5; D unclear. Trimming took 10 bases from V and 3 from J, leaving 18 bases between them. This CDR3 has 14 amino acids. The germline V gene encodes CDR1 MNHEY and CDR2 SVGAGI. The CDR3 spells CATDSKETHTEAFF. CDR3 bases: TGTGCCACCGACTCCAAGGAGACCCACACTGAAGCTTTCTTT.

J is TRBJ2-1 and V is TRBV12-3 or TRBV12-4; 10 bases align to TRBD1. The trim removed 7 bases at V and 4 bases at J, leaving 7 bases unmatched. This CDR3 region has 15 residues. The CDR3, as DNA: TGTGCCAGCACGGACGGGACAGGGGATTACAATGAGCAGTTCTTC. It encodes CASTDGTGDYNEQFF.

This clonotype has only a few counts. An end of the junction differs from the germline gene, which may be a read error. The chain couples TRBV7-7 to TRBJ2-2; possible D gene TRBD1, 6 bases. This CDR3 has 13 amino acids. Germline V lookup: CDR1 SSHAT, CDR2 FNYEAQ (reference sequence). Written as DNA, the CDR3 is TGTGCTAGCAGCGCGACAGGATCGGGGGAGCTGTTTTTT. Translating it yields CASSATGSGELFF.

The CDR3 bases are TGCAGCGTCCATACAGGGAAGAGCTCCTACAATGAGCAGTTCTTC. Encoded protein: CSVHTGKSSYNEQFF. The chain links TRBV29-1 to TRBJ2-1; a possible D gene is TRBD1 (6 bases). The ends were cut back, 6 bases at V and 0 bases at J, with 15 bases in the middle. Looked up from germline, CDR1 is SQVTM and CDR2 is ANQGSEA. CDR3 size: 15 residues.

A few counts support this clonotype. The CDR3 DNA is TGCGCCAGCAGCCTCTTCGTATCCAAACCGAACACCGGGGAGCTGTTTTTT. Encoded protein: CASSLFVSKPNTGELFF. The chain links TRBV5-1 to TRBJ2-2; D is uncertain. CDR3 length: 17 residues. CDR1 and CDR2 from the germline V gene are SGHRS and YFSETQ. With 4 bases removed from V and 0 bases from J, the gap between germline ends came to 16 bases.

This clonotype was counted between two and nine times. The chain is built from TRBV5-1 and TRBJ2-7; D not resolved. This CDR3 contains 12 residues. Germline V gives CDR1 SGHRS, CDR2 YFSETQ. V lost 2 bases and J lost 4, with 7 bases in between. The CDR3 nucleotides read TGCGCCAGCAGCTTAGGGAATTACGAGCAGTACTTC. Its translation: CASSLGNYEQYF.

The chain combines TRBV6-5 with TRBJ2-3; 7 nucleotides line up with TRBD2. V shed 5 bases and J 0 bases; nucleotides not matched to a gene: 11. The CDR3 spans 17 residues. Per the germline V gene, CDR1 is MNHEY and CDR2 is SVGAGI. The CDR3 here is CASSPIQAGLSTDTQYF. DNA of the CDR3: TGTGCCAGCAGTCCAATACAAGCGGGACTTAGCACAGATACGCAGTATTTT.

Remarks on this clonotype: Its ends do not fully match the called genes, so a read error is possible. The chain recombines TRBV5-5 with TRBJ1-1, with D possibly being TRBD1 (5 bases). Germline CDR1 SGHKS, CDR2 YYEKEE (reference sequence). CDR3 length: 13 residues. CDR3 DNA sequence: TGTGCAAGCAGCTCCGGGACTTTCACTGAAGCTTTCTTT. Translation gives CASSSGTFTEAFF.

V gene TRBV4-1 combines with J gene TRBJ2-1; tentatively, D is TRBD2 (6 bases). The V and J ends lost 1 base and 9 bases respectively, with 16 bases between them. Germline V gene data show CDR1 as MGHRA and CDR2 as YSYEKL. The CDR3 length is 15 residues. For the CDR3, the DNA is TGCGCCAGCAGCCAAGCGACTAGTTCCACAACTGAGCAGTTCTTC. Translated: CASSQATSSTTEQFF.

In its sample, this clonotype was seen a few times. The rearrangement links TRBV10-3 to TRBJ1-1; D is unclear. The CDR3 is 15 amino acids. The V end lost 0 bases, the J end lost 2 bases, and 10 bases lay between the germline ends. Germline CDR1 ENHRY, CDR2 SYGVKD. CDR3 nucleotide sequence: TGTGCCATCAGTGAGTCGACTCTGCCTAACACTGAAGCTTTCTTT. Its translation: CAISESTLPNTEAFF.